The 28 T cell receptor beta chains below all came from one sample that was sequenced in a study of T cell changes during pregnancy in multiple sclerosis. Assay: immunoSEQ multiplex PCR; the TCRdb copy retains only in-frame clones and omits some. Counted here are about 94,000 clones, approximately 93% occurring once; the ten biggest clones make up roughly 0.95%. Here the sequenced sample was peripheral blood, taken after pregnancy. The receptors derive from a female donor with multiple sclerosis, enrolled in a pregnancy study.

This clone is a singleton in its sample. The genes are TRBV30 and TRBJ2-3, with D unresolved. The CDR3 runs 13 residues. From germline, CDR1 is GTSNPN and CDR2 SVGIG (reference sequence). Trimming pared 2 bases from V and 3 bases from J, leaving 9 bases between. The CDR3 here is CAWSRRSTDTQYF. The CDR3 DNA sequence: TGTGCCTGGAGTCGCAGGTCGACAGATACGCAGTATTTT. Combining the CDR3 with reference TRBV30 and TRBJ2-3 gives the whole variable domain SQTIHQWPATLVQPVGSPLSLECTVEGTSNPNLYWYRQAAGRGLQLLFYSVGIGQISSEVPQNLSASRPQDRQFILSSKKLLLSDSGFYLCAWSRRSTDTQYFGPGTRLTVL.

As DNA, the CDR3 is TGTGCCAGCTCCACAGGGGTTGAGCAGTTCTTC. Amino acids: CASSTGVEQFF. This chain joins TRBV18 and TRBJ2-1; 7 bases align to TRBD1. Germline loops: CDR1 KGHSH, CDR2 LQKENI. This CDR3 has 11 residues. The junction had 2 bases not matched to a gene; V was cut back by 6 bases and J by 9 bases.

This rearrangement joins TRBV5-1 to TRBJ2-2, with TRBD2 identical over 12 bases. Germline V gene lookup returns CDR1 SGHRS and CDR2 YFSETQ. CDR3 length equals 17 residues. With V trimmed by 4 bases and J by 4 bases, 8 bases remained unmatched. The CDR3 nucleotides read TGCGCCAGCAGCCCCAACCCGACTAGCGGGGGCACCGGGGAGCTGTTTTTT. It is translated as CASSPNPTSGGTGELFF.

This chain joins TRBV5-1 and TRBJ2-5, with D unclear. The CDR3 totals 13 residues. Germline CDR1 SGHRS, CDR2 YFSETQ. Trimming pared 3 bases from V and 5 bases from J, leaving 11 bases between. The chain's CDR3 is CASSSIDGETQYF. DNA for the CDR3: TGCGCCAGCAGCTCAATTGACGGGGAGACCCAGTACTTC.

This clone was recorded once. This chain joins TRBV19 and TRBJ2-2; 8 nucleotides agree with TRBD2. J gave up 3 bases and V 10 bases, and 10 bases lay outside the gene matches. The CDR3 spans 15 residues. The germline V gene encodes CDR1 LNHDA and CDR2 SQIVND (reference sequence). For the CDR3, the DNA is TGTGCCACCACGGGGGGCGGGGGGTACACCGGGGAGCTGTTTTTT. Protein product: CATTGGGGYTGELFF. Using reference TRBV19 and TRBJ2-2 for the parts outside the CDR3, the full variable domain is DGGITQSPKYLFRKEGQNVTLSCEQNLNHDAMYWYRQDPGQGLRLIYYSQIVNDFQKGDIAEGYSVSREKKESFPLTVTSAQKNPTAFYLCATTGGGGYTGELFFGEGSRLTVL.

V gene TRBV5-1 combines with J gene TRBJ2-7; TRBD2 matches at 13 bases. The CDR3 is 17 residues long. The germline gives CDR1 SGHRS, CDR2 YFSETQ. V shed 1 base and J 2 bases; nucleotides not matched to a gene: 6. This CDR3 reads CASSLLTSGRGTYEQYF. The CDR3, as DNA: TGCGCCAGCAGCTTGTTAACTAGCGGGAGGGGTACCTACGAGCAGTACTTC.

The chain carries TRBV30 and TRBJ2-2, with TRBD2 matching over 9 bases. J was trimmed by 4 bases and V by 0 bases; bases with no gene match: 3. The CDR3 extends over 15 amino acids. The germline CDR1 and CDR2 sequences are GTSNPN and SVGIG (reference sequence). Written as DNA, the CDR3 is TGTGCCTGGAGTGTAGTAGCGGGAGTCACCGGGGAGCTGTTTTTT. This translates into CAWSVVAGVTGELFF. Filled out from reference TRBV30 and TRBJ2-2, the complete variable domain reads SQTIHQWPATLVQPVGSPLSLECTVEGTSNPNLYWYRQAAGRGLQLLFYSVGIGQISSEVPQNLSASRPQDRQFILSSKKLLLSDSGFYLCAWSVVAGVTGELFFGEGSRLTVL.

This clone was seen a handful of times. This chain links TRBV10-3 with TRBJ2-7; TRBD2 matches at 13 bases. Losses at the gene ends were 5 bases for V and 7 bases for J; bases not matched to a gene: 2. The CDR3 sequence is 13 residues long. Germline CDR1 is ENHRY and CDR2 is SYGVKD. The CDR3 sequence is CAISPGLAGEQYF. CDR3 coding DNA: TGTGCCATCAGTCCGGGACTAGCGGGAGAGCAGTACTTC.

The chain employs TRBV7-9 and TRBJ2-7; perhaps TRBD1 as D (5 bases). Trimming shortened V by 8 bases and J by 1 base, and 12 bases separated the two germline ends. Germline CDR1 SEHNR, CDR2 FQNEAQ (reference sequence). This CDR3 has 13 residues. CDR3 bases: TGTGCCAGCCAGGGTGAACGATCCTACGAGCAGTACTTC. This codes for CASQGERSYEQYF. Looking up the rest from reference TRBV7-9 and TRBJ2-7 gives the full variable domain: DTGVSQNPRHKITKRGQNVTFRCDPISEHNRLYWYRQTLGQGPEFLTYFQNEAQLEKSRLLSDRFSAERPKGSFSTLEIQRTEQGDSAMYLCASQGERSYEQYFGPGTRLTVT.

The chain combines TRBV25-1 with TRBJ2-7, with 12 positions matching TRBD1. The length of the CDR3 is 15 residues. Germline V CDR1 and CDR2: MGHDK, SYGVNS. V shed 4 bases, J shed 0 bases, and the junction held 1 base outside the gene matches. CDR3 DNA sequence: TGTGCCAGCAGTGGGGACAGGGGGCTCTCCTACGAGCAGTACTTC. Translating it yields CASSGDRGLSYEQYF.

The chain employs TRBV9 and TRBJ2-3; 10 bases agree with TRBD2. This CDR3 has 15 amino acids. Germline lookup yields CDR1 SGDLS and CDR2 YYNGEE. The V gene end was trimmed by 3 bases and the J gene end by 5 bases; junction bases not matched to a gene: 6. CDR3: CASSDIAGGGDTQYF. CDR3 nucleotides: TGTGCCAGCAGCGATATAGCGGGAGGCGGAGATACGCAGTATTTT.

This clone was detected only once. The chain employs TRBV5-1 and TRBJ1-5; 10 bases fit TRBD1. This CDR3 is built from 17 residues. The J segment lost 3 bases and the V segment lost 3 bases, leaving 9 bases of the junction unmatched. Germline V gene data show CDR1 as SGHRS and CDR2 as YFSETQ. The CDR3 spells CASSSDRGRNPNQPQHF. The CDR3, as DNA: TGCGCCAGCAGCTCCGACAGGGGGCGCAACCCCAATCAGCCCCAGCATTTT. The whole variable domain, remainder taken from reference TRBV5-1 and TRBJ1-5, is KAGVTQTPRYLIKTRGQQVTLSCSPISGHRSVSWYQQTPGQGLQFLFEYFSETQRNKGNFPGRFSGRQFSNSRSEMNVSTLELGDSALYLCASSSDRGRNPNQPQHFGDGTRLSIL.

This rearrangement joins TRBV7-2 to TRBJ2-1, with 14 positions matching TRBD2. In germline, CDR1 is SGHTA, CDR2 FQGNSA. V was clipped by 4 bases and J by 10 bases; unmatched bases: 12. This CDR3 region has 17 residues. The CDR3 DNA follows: TGTGCCAGCAGCTCCCGCGGGGGACTAGCGGGAGTTGGAGAGCAGTTCTTC. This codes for CASSSRGGLAGVGEQFF.

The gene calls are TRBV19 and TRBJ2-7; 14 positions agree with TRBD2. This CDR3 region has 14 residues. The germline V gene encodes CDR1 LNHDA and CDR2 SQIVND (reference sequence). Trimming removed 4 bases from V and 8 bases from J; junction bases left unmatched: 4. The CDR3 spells CASSTGTSGSQQYF. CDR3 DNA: TGTGCCAGTAGTACGGGGACTAGCGGGAGTCAGCAGTACTTC.

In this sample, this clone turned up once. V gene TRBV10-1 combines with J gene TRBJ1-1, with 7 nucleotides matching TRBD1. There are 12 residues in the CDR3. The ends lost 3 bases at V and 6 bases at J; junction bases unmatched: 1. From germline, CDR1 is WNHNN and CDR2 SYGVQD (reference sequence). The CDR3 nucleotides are TGCGCCAGCAGTGACGGACAGGCTGAAGCTTTCTTT. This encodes CASSDGQAEAFF.

CDR3 residues: CASSDFPAGNTIYF. In DNA form, the CDR3 reads TGTGCCAGCAGTGACTTCCCCGCTGGAAACACCATATATTTT. V usage is TRBV2 and J usage is TRBJ1-3, with unresolved D. Per germline, CDR1 SNHLY and CDR2 FYNNEI. The V and J ends lost 3 bases and 2 bases respectively, with 8 bases between them. CDR3 length: 14 residues.

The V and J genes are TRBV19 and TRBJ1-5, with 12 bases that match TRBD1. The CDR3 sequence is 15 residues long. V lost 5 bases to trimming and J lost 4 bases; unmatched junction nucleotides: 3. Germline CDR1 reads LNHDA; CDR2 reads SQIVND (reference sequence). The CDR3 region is CASSPGQGANQPQHF. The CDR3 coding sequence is TGTGCCAGTAGTCCGGGACAGGGGGCGAATCAGCCCCAGCATTTT.

DNA for the CDR3: TGTGCCAGCAGTCATCTAGCGGGAGGGTCCTACGAGCAGTACTTC. This sequence encodes CASSHLAGGSYEQYF. This sequence joins TRBV28 and TRBJ2-7; 12 nucleotides match TRBD2. The CDR3 spans 15 residues. J gave up 1 base and V 5 bases, and 3 bases lay outside the gene matches. Germline V gives CDR1 MDHEN, CDR2 SYDVKM.

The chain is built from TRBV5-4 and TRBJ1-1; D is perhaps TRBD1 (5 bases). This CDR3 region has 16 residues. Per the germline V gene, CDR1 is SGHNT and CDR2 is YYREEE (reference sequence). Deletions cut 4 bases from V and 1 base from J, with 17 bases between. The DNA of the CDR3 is TGTGCCAGCAGCCTGGGGCACGGCAGGGCGAACACTGAAGCTTTCTTT. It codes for CASSLGHGRANTEAFF.

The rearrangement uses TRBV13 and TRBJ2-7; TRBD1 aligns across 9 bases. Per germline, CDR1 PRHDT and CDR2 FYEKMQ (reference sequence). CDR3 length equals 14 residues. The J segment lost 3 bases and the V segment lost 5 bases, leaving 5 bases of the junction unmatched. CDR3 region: CASSPGQGIYEQYF. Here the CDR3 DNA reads TGTGCCAGCAGCCCCGGACAGGGGATCTACGAGCAGTACTTC.

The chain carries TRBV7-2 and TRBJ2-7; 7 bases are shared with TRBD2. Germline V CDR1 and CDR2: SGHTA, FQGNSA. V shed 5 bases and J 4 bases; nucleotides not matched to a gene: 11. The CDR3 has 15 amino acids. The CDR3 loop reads CASSLTRETGYEQYF. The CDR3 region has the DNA TGTGCCAGCAGCCTGACGCGGGAGACTGGGTACGAGCAGTACTTC.

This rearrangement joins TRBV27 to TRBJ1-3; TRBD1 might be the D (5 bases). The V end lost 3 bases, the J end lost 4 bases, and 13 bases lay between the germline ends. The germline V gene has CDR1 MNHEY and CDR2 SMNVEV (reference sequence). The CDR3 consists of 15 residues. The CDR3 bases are TGTGCCAGCAGTTTTCGGGGGAGTCAAGGAAACACCATATATTTT. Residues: CASSFRGSQGNTIYF.

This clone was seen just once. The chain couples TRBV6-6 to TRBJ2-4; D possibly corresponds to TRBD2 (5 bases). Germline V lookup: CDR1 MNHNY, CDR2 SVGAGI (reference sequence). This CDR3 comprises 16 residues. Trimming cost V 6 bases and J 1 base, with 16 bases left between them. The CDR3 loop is CASRAQAGVAKNIQYF. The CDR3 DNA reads TGTGCCAGCAGGGCCCAGGCGGGTGTGGCCAAAAACATTCAGTACTTC.

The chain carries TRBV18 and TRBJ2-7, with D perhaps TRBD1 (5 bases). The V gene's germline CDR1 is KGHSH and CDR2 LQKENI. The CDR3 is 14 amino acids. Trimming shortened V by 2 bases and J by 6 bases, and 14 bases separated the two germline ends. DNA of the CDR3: TGTGCCAGCTCACCATCCGACAGATCGTTCGAGCAGTACTTC. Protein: CASSPSDRSFEQYF.

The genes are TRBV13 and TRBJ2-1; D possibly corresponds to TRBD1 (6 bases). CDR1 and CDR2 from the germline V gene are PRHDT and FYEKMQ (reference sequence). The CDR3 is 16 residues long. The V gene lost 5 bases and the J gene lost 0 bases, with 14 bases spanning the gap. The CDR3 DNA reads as TGTGCCAGCAGCCCCTCGGTCAGGGGCTCCTACAATGAGCAGTTCTTC. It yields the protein CASSPSVRGSYNEQFF.

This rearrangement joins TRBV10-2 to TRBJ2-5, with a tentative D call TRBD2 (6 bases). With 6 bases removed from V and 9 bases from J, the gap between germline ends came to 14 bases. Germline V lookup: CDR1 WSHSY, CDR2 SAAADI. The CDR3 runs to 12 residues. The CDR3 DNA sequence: TGCGCCAGCAGGGGGACTGGGTCGGCCCAGTACTTC. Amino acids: CASRGTGSAQYF.

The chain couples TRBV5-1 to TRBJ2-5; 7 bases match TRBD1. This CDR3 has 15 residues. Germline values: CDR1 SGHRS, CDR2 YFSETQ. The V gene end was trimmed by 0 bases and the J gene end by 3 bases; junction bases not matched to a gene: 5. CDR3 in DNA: TGCGCCAGCAGCTTGGTGGGGACAGTCAAAGAGACCCAGTACTTC. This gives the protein CASSLVGTVKETQYF.

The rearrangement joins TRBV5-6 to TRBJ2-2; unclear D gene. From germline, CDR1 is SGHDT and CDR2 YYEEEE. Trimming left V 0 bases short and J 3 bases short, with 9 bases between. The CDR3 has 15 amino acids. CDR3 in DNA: TGTGCCAGCAGCTTGGCTGGCCTTTACACCGGGGAGCTGTTTTTT. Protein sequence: CASSLAGLYTGELFF.